The clone carrying this T cell receptor beta chain was found once. Its antigen is as yet unknown. Data came from immunoSEQ multiplex PCR; TCRdb stores just in-frame clones and leaves some out. The repertoire holds 9,500 to 10,000 clones, with about four fifths as singletons. The sample is drawn from a study of neoadjuvant nivolumab and ipilimumab in lung cancer. General study points: Resected-tumor TCR richness correlated positively with pretherapy blood richness. From pretherapy to surgery, tumor richness and clonality rose with dual therapy. Resected tumors had greater TCR richness and clonality than uninvolved lung. TCR clonality did not significantly correlate with pathologic tumor regression.

Source: peripheral blood, taken before neoadjuvant nivolumab, alone or with ipilimumab. This clonotype originated in an adult with non-small cell lung cancer.

In DNA, the CDR3 is TGTGCCAGCAGCGACAGGGGCTATGGCTACACCTTC. Amino acid sequence: CASSDRGYGYTF. This chain uses TRBV28 with TRBJ1-2; 8 nucleotides align to TRBD1. V lost 6 bases, J lost 4 bases, and 1 base stayed unmatched. The CDR3 covers 12 residues. The germline CDR1 and CDR2 sequences are MDHEN and SYDVKM.